Described below is a single T cell receptor (beta chain) sequence and its context. This entry belongs to a study of blood T cell repertoires in COVID-19. In the study overall: Sites across the United States, Italy and Spain contributed samples from acute and convalescent COVID-19.

Sequenced by immunoSEQ multiplex PCR; TCRdb stores in-frame clones only, minus some. The sample has approximately 270,000 clones; about 86% are singletons. The CDR3 has 14 amino acids. Germline V gene lookup returns CDR1 KGHDR and CDR2 SFDVKD. V was clipped by 7 bases and J by 5 bases; unmatched bases: 5. The chain links TRBV24-1 to TRBJ2-3, with 10 bases matching TRBD2. Material: peripheral blood. The receptor comes from a man at least 80 years old with acute or convalescent COVID-19. The CDR3 DNA is TGTGCCACCAGGGCTAGCGGGAGTATAGATACGCAGTATTTT. It codes for CATRASGSIDTQYF.